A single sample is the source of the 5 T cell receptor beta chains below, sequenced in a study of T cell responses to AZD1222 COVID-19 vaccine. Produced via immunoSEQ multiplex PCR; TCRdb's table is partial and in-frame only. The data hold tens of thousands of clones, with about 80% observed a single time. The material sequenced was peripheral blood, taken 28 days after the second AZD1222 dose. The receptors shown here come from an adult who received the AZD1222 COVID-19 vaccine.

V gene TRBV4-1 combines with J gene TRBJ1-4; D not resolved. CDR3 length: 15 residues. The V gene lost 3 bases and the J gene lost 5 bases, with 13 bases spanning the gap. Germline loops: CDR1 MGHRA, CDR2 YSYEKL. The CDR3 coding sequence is TGCGCCAGCAGCCAGGACCGGGAGCCCAATGAAAAACTGTTTTTT. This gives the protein CASSQDREPNEKLFF.

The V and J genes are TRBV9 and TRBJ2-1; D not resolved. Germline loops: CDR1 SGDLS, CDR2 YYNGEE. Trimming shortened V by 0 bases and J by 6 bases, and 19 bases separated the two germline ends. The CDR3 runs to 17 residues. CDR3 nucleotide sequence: TGTGCCAGCAGCGTAGAGCTAGAGGTATTCGGGCTCAATGAGCAGTTCTTC. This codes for CASSVELEVFGLNEQFF.

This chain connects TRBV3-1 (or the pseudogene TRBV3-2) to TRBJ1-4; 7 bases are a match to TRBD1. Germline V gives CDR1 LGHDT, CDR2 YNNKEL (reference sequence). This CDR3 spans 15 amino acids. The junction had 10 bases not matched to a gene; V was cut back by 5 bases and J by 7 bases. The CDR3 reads CASSLRTGLPEKLFF. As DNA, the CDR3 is TGTGCCAGCAGCTTACGGACAGGCCTCCCTGAAAAACTGTTTTTT.

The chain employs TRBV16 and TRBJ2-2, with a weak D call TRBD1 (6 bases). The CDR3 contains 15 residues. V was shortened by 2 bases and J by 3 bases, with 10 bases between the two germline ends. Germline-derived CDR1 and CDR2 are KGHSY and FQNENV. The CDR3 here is CASSQRKGDTGELFF. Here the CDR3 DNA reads TGTGCCAGCAGCCAACGAAAGGGGGACACCGGGGAGCTGTTTTTT. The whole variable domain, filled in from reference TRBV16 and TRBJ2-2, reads GEEVAQTPKHLVRGEGQKAKLYCAPIKGHSYVFWYQQVLKNEFKFLISFQNENVFDETGMPKERFSAKCLPNSPCSLEIQATKLEDSAVYFCASSQRKGDTGELFFGEGSRLTVL.

CDR3 region: CASSEVGGADYGYTF. CDR3 nucleotide sequence: TGTGCCAGCAGTGAGGTTGGGGGGGCGGACTATGGCTACACCTTC. The genes are TRBV2 and TRBJ1-2, with D perhaps TRBD1 (6 bases). Germline-derived CDR1 and CDR2 are SNHLY and FYNNEI. The CDR3 length is 15 residues. The V and J ends lost 3 bases and 3 bases respectively, with 14 bases between them.